One sample yielded the 25 T cell receptor beta chains listed below, sequenced in a study of PD-L1 blockade in urothelial cancer. Assay used: immunoSEQ multiplex PCR; TCRdb lists only in-frame clones, some missing. The sample lists some 52,000 clones, about 68% occurring once. Time point given: pretreatment peripheral blood. The source material was PBMCs, sampled around atezolizumab (anti-PD-L1) treatment. Receptors were obtained from a man between 65 and 85 years old with urothelial cancer.

The chain carries TRBV5-4 and TRBJ1-1; D remains ambiguous. V shed 1 base and J shed 3 bases, with 19 bases lying between them. Germline V gene sequence: CDR1 SGHNT, CDR2 YYREEE (reference sequence). The CDR3 has 17 residues. CDR3 loop: CASSLSWASEMDTEAFF. CDR3 coding DNA: TGTGCCAGCAGCTTGAGTTGGGCGAGTGAGATGGACACTGAAGCTTTCTTT.

The CDR3 is CASRSGQCTEAFF. DNA for the CDR3: TGTGCCAGCAGGTCAGGACAATGCACTGAAGCTTTCTTT. The chain has TRBV6-1 and TRBJ1-1; the D gene is possibly TRBD1 (5 bases). This CDR3 region has 13 residues. V gave up 6 bases and J gave up 4 bases, with 12 bases separating them. Germline-derived CDR1 and CDR2 are MNHNS and SASEGT.

The chain carries TRBV12-5 and TRBJ1-5, with D maybe TRBD1 (6 bases). Germline V gives CDR1 LGHNT, CDR2 FRNRAP. V was clipped by 4 bases and J by 7 bases, with 14 bases between them. This CDR3 has 14 amino acids. CDR3 region: CASGSQGLGQPQHF. The CDR3 DNA reads as TGTGCTAGTGGTTCCCAGGGGTTAGGGCAGCCCCAGCATTTT.

This CDR3 reads CASRPSVGGEQYF. The CDR3 nucleotides read TGTGCCAGCAGACCCAGCGTTGGAGGCGAGCAGTACTTC. The rearrangement links TRBV5-8 to TRBJ2-7; D is possibly TRBD2 (5 bases). The CDR3 consists of 13 residues. Per the germline V gene, CDR1 is SGHTS and CDR2 is YDEGEE. The V and J ends lost 5 bases and 6 bases respectively, with 15 bases between them.

This sequence joins TRBV5-1 and TRBJ1-2, with TRBD1 matching over 10 bases. The CDR3 length is 17 residues. The J segment lost 4 bases and the V segment lost 0 bases, leaving 9 bases of the junction unmatched. Germline V CDR1 and CDR2: SGHRS, YFSETQ. CDR3 nucleotide sequence: TGCGCCAGCAGCTTGGCCGGGACAGGGGTATCTGGCTATGGCTACACCTTC. This translates into CASSLAGTGVSGYGYTF.

The rearrangement uses TRBV4-3 and TRBJ1-1, with TRBD1 as a possible D gene (6 bases). CDR3 length: 15 amino acids. Germline V CDR1 and CDR2: LGHNA, YSLEER. Deletions cut 4 bases from V and 4 bases from J, with 16 bases between. The CDR3 nucleotides are TGCGCCAGCAGCCTATCAGGGGCAGGGAGCACTGAAGCTTTCTTT. Its protein product is CASSLSGAGSTEAFF.

This clone turned up a few times. V and J are TRBV7-9 and TRBJ1-5; D is ambiguous. V lost 0 bases to trimming and J lost 5 bases, with 5 bases between them. The CDR3 extends over 13 amino acids. Germline V gene lookup returns CDR1 SEHNR and CDR2 FQNEAQ (reference sequence). CDR3 sequence reads: CASSLAGDQPQHF. Here the CDR3 DNA reads TGTGCCAGCAGCTTAGCCGGAGATCAGCCCCAGCATTTT.

This clone showed up just a few times. The chain has TRBV4-1 and TRBJ1-4; D is undetermined. The ends were cut back, 3 bases at V and 6 bases at J, with 23 bases in the middle. This CDR3 region has 18 residues. CDR1 MGHRA and CDR2 YSYEKL come from the germline V gene. In DNA, the CDR3 is TGCGCCAGCAGCCATATAGGGCGCCTCCGGGGTTCTCATGAAAAACTGTTTTTT. Protein product: CASSHIGRLRGSHEKLFF.

The chain uses TRBV7-2 and TRBJ2-7; TRBD2 might be the D (6 bases). V was cut by 4 bases and J by 2 bases, with 15 bases left in between. Germline V lookup: CDR1 SGHTA, CDR2 FQGNSA. This CDR3 has 15 residues. The DNA for the CDR3 is TGTGCCAGCAGCTGGGGGGTATCGGGGACCTACGAGCAGTACTTC. Translation gives CASSWGVSGTYEQYF.

The chain employs TRBV7-3 and TRBJ2-1, with TRBD2 as a possible D gene (6 bases). CDR3 length equals 12 residues. The V end lost 3 bases, the J end lost 9 bases, and 9 bases lay between the germline ends. CDR1 and CDR2 from the germline V gene are SGHTA and FQGTGA. CDR3 DNA sequence: TGTGCCAGCAGCTTTTTGGGGGGTGAGCAGTTCTTC. Residues: CASSFLGGEQFF.

This chain uses TRBV19 with TRBJ2-6; D is undetermined. Trimming took off 6 bases at V and 0 bases at J, with 3 bases between the two ends. The CDR3 runs to 13 residues. Germline loops: CDR1 LNHDA, CDR2 SQIVND (reference sequence). The CDR3 DNA reads as TGTGCCAGTAGCCGCTCTGGGGCCAACGTCCTGACTTTC. Translating it yields CASSRSGANVLTF.

This chain uses TRBV2 with TRBJ1-1; TRBD1 matches at 10 bases. CDR1 is SNHLY, CDR2 FYNNEI, per germline. There are 11 residues in the CDR3. V lost 11 bases and J lost 11; bases outside the gene matches: 8. The CDR3 coding sequence is TGTGCCCGCCGGGACAGGGGTCGGGCTTTCTTT. It translates to CARRDRGRAFF.

The genes are TRBV10-3 and TRBJ1-2; D gene ambiguous. This CDR3 region has 14 residues. CDR1 ENHRY and CDR2 SYGVKD come from the germline V gene. The V end lost 0 bases, the J end lost 8 bases, and 13 bases lay between the germline ends. CDR3 loop: CAISESGERGGYTF. DNA for the CDR3: TGTGCCATCAGTGAGTCTGGAGAGCGTGGGGGCTACACCTTC.

In its sample, this clone was seen once. The rearrangement links TRBV4-2 to TRBJ1-4; 8 nucleotides line up with TRBD1. CDR1 LGHNA and CDR2 YNFKEQ come from the germline V gene. The CDR3 is 16 amino acids. J lost 4 bases, V lost 1 base, and 5 bases had no gene match. The CDR3 is CASSQGQGQGNEKLFF. The CDR3 nucleotides are TGTGCCAGCAGCCAAGGACAGGGGCAGGGTAATGAAAAACTGTTTTTT.

The chain couples TRBV5-6 to TRBJ2-4; D might be TRBD1 (6 bases). V lost 4 bases, J lost 6 bases, and 17 bases lay in between. This CDR3 spans 15 amino acids. Germline CDR1 and CDR2: SGHDT and YYEEEE. Written as DNA, the CDR3 is TGTGCCAGCAGCCAAGCCCCCAGGGGATCAAACATTCAGTACTTC. Translated: CASSQAPRGSNIQYF.

The chain combines TRBV27 with TRBJ1-3; 8 nucleotides agree with TRBD1. Per the germline V gene, CDR1 is MNHEY and CDR2 is SMNVEV (reference sequence). The length of the CDR3 is 13 residues. Trimming took 5 bases from V and 9 from J; bases not matched to a gene: 6. This CDR3 reads CASSTRTGSTIYF. CDR3 DNA sequence: TGTGCCAGCAGTACACGGACAGGGAGCACCATATATTTT.

This clone was picked up one time. The chain employs TRBV5-4 and TRBJ2-1; the D gene is possibly TRBD1 (5 bases). CDR1 SGHNT and CDR2 YYREEE come from the germline V gene (reference sequence). The CDR3 loop spans 16 amino acids. Trimming shortened V by 0 bases and J by 0 bases, and 10 bases separated the two germline ends. CDR3 in amino acids: CASSLEGKSSYNEQFF. The CDR3 nucleotides read TGTGCCAGCAGCTTGGAGGGGAAGAGCTCCTACAATGAGCAGTTCTTC.

The rearrangement joins TRBV5-1 to TRBJ2-5; TRBD1 agrees at 8 bases. Losses at the gene ends were 4 bases for V and 5 bases for J; bases not matched to a gene: 10. There are 15 residues in the CDR3. CDR1 and CDR2 from the germline V gene are SGHRS and YFSETQ. The CDR3 bases are TGCGCCAGCAGCCCCGGGACAGGTATTAGGGAGACCCAGTACTTC. It yields the protein CASSPGTGIRETQYF.

In its sample, this clone was seen a few times. The chain uses TRBV2 and TRBJ2-7; 11 bases fit TRBD2. V gave up 6 bases and J gave up 2 bases; unmatched junction bases: 6. The CDR3 is 15 amino acids. CDR1 and CDR2 from the germline V gene are SNHLY and FYNNEI. Here the CDR3 reads CASRLRLAGTYEQYF. The CDR3 coding sequence is TGTGCCAGCAGACTCCGACTAGCGGGGACCTACGAGCAGTACTTC.

V is TRBV6-1 and J is TRBJ2-7; TRBD1 aligns across 7 bases. The germline CDR1 and CDR2 sequences are MNHNS and SASEGT. This CDR3 is built from 14 residues. With 7 bases clipped from V and 5 bases from J, the junction kept 11 bases outside the gene matches. CDR3: CASTPPGQPDEQYF. CDR3 bases: TGTGCCAGCACACCACCGGGACAGCCTGACGAGCAGTACTTC.

The V gene is TRBV2, the J gene TRBJ2-7; D may be TRBD1 (6 bases). Trimming pared 2 bases from V and 5 bases from J, leaving 10 bases between. This CDR3 is 13 amino acids long. CDR1 SNHLY and CDR2 FYNNEI come from the germline V gene. The CDR3 nucleotides are TGTGCCAGCAGTGAATGGGGGCAGGACGAGCAGTACTTC. This gives the protein CASSEWGQDEQYF.

The chain combines TRBV5-5 with TRBJ2-5; TRBD2 matches 12 bases. The V segment lost 4 bases and the J segment 2 bases; nucleotides outside the gene matches: 3. The length of the CDR3 is 15 residues. Germline CDR1 and CDR2: SGHKS and YYEKEE (reference sequence). This chain's CDR3 is CASSKGLAGQETQYF. As DNA, the CDR3 is TGTGCCAGCAGCAAAGGACTAGCGGGACAAGAGACCCAGTACTTC.

This clone has a count of ten or more. The chain combines TRBV4-2 with TRBJ1-6; D is possibly TRBD1 (6 bases). There are 17 residues in the CDR3. Between the trimmed V and J ends, which lost 1 base and 5 bases, there was a span of 15 bases. Germline V CDR1 and CDR2: LGHNA, YNFKEQ. The CDR3 reads CASSQALSPGDNSPLHF. For the CDR3, the DNA is TGTGCCAGCAGCCAAGCCCTCTCCCCAGGGGATAATTCACCCCTCCACTTT.

The rearrangement links TRBV27 to TRBJ1-1; 7 positions agree with TRBD1. After removal of 2 bases from V and 4 bases from J, the junction contained 1 base not matched to a gene. The length of the CDR3 is 13 residues. Per the germline V gene, CDR1 is MNHEY and CDR2 is SMNVEV (reference sequence). In nucleotides, the CDR3 is TGTGCCAGCAGTTTAGACAGGGCCACTGAAGCTTTCTTT. This translates into CASSLDRATEAFF.

The chain has TRBV5-1 and TRBJ2-1, with 13 bases lining up with TRBD2. Trimming removed 4 bases from V and 9 bases from J; junction bases left unmatched: 7. CDR1 and CDR2 from the germline V gene are SGHRS and YFSETQ. CDR3 length: 15 amino acids. CDR3 in amino acids: CASSTTSGGAPEQFF. The DNA of the CDR3 is TGCGCCAGCAGCACTACTAGCGGGGGGGCCCCTGAGCAGTTCTTC.